Described below is a single T cell receptor beta chain sequence and its context. This sample stems from a study of blood T cell repertoires in COVID-19. The table came from immunoSEQ multiplex PCR; TCRdb's copy has only in-frame clones and leaves some out. The sample includes under 60,000 clones, about 77% of them seen just once. The CDR3 is 12 residues long. Germline lookup yields CDR1 SGHAT and CDR2 FQNNGV. V lost 5 bases, J lost 7 bases, and 9 bases lay in between. Material: peripheral blood. The chain combines TRBV11-2 with TRBJ2-1; D possibly corresponds to TRBD2 (5 bases). The origin of this receptor is a human donor in a cohort sampled during active COVID-19. DNA of the CDR3: TGTGCCAGCAGCGCGGAGGAGAATGAGCAGTTCTTC. This sequence encodes CASSAEENEQFF.